The 8 T cell receptor beta chains below were found in one sample sequenced in a study of patients and donors after allogeneic stem cell transplantation. Using its own MiXCR run on the RT-PCR reads, TCRdb lists one record per CDR3 protein. The sample consists of 150,000 to 200,000 distinct CDR3 sequences, 41% of them appearing once. The sequenced sample was blood, either unsorted or a sorted T cell fraction (not recorded which). The source of these receptors is a human donor who was either an allogeneic HSCT recipient or a stem cell or donor lymphocyte infusion donor (not recorded which). It is not recorded whose cells these are; they may come from a transplant donor.

This clonotype was seen more than once but under ten times. This rearrangement joins TRBV20-1 to TRBJ1-2; no firm D call. Germline V CDR1 and CDR2: DFQATT, SNEGSKA (reference sequence). V was clipped by 8 bases and J by 6 bases, with 22 bases between them. The CDR3 sequence is 14 residues long. The CDR3, as DNA: TGCAGTACCGATGGGGTAGGCGGAGTACATGGCTACACCTTC. Translation: CSTDGVGGVHGYTF.

This rearrangement joins TRBV20-1 to TRBJ2-1; D call uncertain. CDR1 and CDR2 (germline): DFQATT, SNEGSKA (reference sequence). CDR3 size: 12 residues. V lost 1 base and J lost 9, with 10 bases in between. As DNA, the CDR3 is TGCAGTGCTAGAGCTCCGCGCCTTGAGCAGTTCTTC. It codes for CSARAPRLEQFF.

Only a few counts were recorded for this clonotype. This chain links TRBV29-1 with TRBJ1-2, with 10 nucleotides matching TRBD1. The trim removed 7 bases at V and 6 bases at J, leaving 5 bases unmatched. The CDR3 has 12 amino acids. Germline V lookup: CDR1 SQVTM, CDR2 ANQGSEA. CDR3 in DNA: TGCAGCGCCCCGACAGGGGGCCATGGCTACACCTTC. Translation gives CSAPTGGHGYTF.

This clonotype was observed a handful of times. The V call is TRBV5-6, the J call TRBJ2-7, with D hard to call. This CDR3 comprises 13 residues. Looked up from germline, CDR1 is SGHDT and CDR2 is YYEEEE. Trimming removed 5 bases at V and 2 bases at J, with 11 bases between. This CDR3 is CASRPGRAYEQYF. CDR3 DNA sequence: TGTGCCAGCAGACCTGGAAGAGCCTACGAGCAGTACTTC.

This chain uses TRBV11-1 with TRBJ2-1; TRBD1 aligns across 9 bases. Germline lookup yields CDR1 SGHAT and CDR2 FQDESV (reference sequence). Trimming took 1 base from V and 4 from J; bases not matched to a gene: 2. CDR3 length: 15 amino acids. CDR3 DNA: TGTGCCAGCAGCTTAGGCGGGACAGGGTACAATGAGCAGTTCTTC. Protein: CASSLGGTGYNEQFF.

This chain connects TRBV28 to TRBJ1-1, with 12 bases identical to TRBD1. The ends lost 1 base at V and 5 bases at J; junction bases unmatched: 5. Germline CDR1 MDHEN, CDR2 SYDVKM. The CDR3 runs 16 residues. This CDR3 reads CASSLLGQGAKTEAFF. The CDR3 bases are TGTGCCAGCAGTTTATTGGGACAGGGGGCAAAGACTGAAGCTTTCTTT. The full variable domain, with the rest looked up from reference TRBV28 and TRBJ1-1, is DVKVTQSSRYLVKRTGEKVFLECVQDMDHENMFWYRQDPGLGLRLIYFSYDVKMKEKGDIPEGYSVSREKKERFSLILESASTNQTSMYLCASSLLGQGAKTEAFFGQGTRLTVV.

This chain links TRBV4-3 with TRBJ2-2; 7 bases fit TRBD2. With V trimmed by 0 bases and J by 5 bases, 6 bases remained unmatched. This CDR3 has 16 residues. In germline, CDR1 is LGHNA, CDR2 YSLEER. DNA for the CDR3: TGCGCCAGCAGCCAAGATCGCGCGGGAGTTACCGGGGAGCTGTTTTTT. Protein: CASSQDRAGVTGELFF.

The chain employs TRBV5-1 and TRBJ1-5; D uncertain. Germline CDR1 reads SGHRS; CDR2 reads YFSETQ. The V end lost 0 bases, the J end lost 6 bases, and 10 bases lay between the germline ends. This CDR3 contains 14 residues. For the CDR3, the DNA is TGCGCCAGCAGCTTGGAGGGTTTGGGTCAGCCCCAGCATTTT. Translating it yields CASSLEGLGQPQHF. Drawing the rest from reference TRBV5-1 and TRBJ1-5, the complete variable domain is KAGVTQTPRYLIKTRGQQVTLSCSPISGHRSVSWYQQTPGQGLQFLFEYFSETQRNKGNFPGRFSGRQFSNSRSEMNVSTLELGDSALYLCASSLEGLGQPQHFGDGTRLSIL.